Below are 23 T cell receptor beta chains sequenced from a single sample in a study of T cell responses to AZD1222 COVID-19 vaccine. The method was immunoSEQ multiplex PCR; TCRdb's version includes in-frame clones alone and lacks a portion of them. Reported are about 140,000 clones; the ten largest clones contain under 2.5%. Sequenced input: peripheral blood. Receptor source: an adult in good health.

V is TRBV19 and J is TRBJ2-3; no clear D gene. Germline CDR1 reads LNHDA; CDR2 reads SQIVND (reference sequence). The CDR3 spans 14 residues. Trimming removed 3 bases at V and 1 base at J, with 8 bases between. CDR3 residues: CASSMVQGTDTQYF. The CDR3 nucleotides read TGTGCCAGTAGTATGGTTCAGGGCACAGATACGCAGTATTTT.

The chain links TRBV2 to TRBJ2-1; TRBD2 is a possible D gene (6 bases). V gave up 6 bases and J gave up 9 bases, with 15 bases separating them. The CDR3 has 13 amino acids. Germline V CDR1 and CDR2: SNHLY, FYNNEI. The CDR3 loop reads CASRELATAEQFF. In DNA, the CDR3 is TGTGCCAGCAGAGAACTAGCAACGGCTGAGCAGTTCTTC.

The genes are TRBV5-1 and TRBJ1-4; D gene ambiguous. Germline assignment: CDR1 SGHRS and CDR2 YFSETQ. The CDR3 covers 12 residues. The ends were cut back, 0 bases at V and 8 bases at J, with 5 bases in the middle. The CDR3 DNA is TGCGCCAGCAGCTTGGACAAGGAAAAACTGTTTTTT. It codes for CASSLDKEKLFF. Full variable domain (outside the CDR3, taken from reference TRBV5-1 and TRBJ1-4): KAGVTQTPRYLIKTRGQQVTLSCSPISGHRSVSWYQQTPGQGLQFLFEYFSETQRNKGNFPGRFSGRQFSNSRSEMNVSTLELGDSALYLCASSLDKEKLFFGSGTQLSVL.

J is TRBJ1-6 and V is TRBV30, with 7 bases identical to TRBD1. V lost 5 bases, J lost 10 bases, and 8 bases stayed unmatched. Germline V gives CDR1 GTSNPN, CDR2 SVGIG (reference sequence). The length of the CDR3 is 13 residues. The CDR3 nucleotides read TGTGCCTGGGGAACAACAGGGGAATCACCCCTCCACTTT. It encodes CAWGTTGESPLHF.

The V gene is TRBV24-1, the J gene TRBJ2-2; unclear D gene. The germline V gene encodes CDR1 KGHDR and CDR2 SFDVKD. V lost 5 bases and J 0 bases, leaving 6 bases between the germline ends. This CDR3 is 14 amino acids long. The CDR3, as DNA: TGTGCCACCAGTGGACAATCGAACACCGGGGAGCTGTTTTTT. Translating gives CATSGQSNTGELFF.

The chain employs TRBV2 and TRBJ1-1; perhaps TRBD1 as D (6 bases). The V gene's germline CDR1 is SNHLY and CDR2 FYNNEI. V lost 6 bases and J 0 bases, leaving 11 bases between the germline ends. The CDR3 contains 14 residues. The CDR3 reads CASREQGVNTEAFF. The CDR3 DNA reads TGTGCCAGCAGGGAACAGGGAGTGAACACTGAAGCTTTCTTT.

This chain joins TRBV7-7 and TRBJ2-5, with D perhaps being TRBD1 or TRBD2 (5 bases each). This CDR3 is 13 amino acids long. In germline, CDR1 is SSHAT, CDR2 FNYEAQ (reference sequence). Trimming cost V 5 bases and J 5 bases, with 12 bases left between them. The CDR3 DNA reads TGTGCCAGCAGCCGTAGGGACGGGGAGACCCAGTACTTC. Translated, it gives CASSRRDGETQYF.

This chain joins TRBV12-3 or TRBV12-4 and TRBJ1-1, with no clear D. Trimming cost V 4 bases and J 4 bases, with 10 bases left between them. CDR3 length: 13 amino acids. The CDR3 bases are TGTGCCAGCAGTTCCGGGCCCTCCACTGAAGCTTTCTTT. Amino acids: CASSSGPSTEAFF.

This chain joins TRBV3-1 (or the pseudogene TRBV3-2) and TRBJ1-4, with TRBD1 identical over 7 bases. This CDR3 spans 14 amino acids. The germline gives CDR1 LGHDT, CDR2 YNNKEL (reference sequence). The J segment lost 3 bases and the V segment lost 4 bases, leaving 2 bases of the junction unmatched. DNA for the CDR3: TGTGCCAGCAGCCCGGGACAGCCTAATGAAAAACTGTTTTTT. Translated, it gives CASSPGQPNEKLFF.

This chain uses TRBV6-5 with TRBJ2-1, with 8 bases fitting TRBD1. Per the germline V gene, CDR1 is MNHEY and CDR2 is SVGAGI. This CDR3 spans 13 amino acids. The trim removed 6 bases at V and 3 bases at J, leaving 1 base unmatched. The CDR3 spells CASRTGDYNEQFF. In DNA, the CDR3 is TGTGCCAGCAGGACAGGGGACTACAATGAGCAGTTCTTC.

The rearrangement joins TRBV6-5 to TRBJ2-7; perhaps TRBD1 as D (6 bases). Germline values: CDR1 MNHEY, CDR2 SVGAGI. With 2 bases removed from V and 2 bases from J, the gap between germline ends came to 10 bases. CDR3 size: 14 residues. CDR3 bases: TGTGCCAGCAGTTACCGGGACAAAACCTACGAGCAGTACTTC. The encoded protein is CASSYRDKTYEQYF.

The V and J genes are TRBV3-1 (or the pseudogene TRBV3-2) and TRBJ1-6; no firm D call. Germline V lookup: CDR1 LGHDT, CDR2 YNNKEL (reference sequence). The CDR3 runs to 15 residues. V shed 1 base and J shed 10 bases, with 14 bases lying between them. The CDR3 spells CASSQVRDADSPLHF. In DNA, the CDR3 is TGTGCCAGCAGCCAAGTAAGGGATGCGGACTCACCCCTCCACTTT.

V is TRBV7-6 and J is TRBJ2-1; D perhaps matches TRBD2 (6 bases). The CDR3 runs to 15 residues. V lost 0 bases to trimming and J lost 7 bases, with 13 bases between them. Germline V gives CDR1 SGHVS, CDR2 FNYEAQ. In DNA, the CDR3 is TGTGCCAGCAGCTTAGCCCCAGGGAGCGGGAATGAGCAGTTCTTC. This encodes CASSLAPGSGNEQFF.

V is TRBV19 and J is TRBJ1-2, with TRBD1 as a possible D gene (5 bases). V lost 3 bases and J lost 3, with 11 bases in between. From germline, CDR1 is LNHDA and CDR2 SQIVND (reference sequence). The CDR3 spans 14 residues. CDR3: CASSIAGRDYGYTF. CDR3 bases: TGTGCCAGTAGTATCGCAGGGAGGGACTATGGCTACACCTTC.

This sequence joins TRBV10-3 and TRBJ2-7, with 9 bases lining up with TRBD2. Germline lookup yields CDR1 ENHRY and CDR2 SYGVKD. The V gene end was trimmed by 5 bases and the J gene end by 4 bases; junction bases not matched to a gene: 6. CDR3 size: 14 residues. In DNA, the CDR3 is TGTGCCATCAGTCGCAGCGGGGGGCAGTACGAGCAGTACTTC. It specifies CAISRSGGQYEQYF.

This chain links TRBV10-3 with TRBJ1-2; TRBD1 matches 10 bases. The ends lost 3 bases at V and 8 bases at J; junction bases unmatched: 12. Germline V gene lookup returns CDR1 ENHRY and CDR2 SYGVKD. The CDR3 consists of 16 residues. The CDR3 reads CAISDPTGGVTGGYTF. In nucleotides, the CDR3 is TGTGCCATCAGTGACCCGACAGGGGGCGTTACTGGGGGCTACACCTTC.

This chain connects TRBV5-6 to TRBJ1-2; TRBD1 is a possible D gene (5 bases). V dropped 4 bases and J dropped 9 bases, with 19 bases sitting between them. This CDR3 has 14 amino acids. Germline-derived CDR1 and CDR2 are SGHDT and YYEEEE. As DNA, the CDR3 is TGTGCCAGCAGCCCGTGGGGCGGCGTCGGGCGCTACACCTTC. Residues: CASSPWGGVGRYTF.

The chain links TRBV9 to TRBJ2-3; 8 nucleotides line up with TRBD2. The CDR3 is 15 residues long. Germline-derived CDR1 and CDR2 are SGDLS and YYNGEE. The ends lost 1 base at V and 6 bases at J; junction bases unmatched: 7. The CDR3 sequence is CASSVPGGAGDTQYF. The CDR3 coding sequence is TGTGCCAGCAGCGTACCGGGAGGGGCGGGGGATACGCAGTATTTT.

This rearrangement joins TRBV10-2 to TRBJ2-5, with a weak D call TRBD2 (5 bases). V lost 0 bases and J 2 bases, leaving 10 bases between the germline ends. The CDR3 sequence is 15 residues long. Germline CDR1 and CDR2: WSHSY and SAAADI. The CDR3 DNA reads TGCGCCAGCAGTGAGTCGATCGGGGTACAAGAGACCCAGTACTTC. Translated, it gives CASSESIGVQETQYF.

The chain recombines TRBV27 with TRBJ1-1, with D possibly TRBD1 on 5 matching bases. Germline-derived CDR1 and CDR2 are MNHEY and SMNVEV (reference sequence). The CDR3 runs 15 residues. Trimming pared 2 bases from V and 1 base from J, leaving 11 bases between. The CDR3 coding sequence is TGTGCCAGCAGTTTAACGGGGCAGGGGAACACTGAAGCTTTCTTT. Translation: CASSLTGQGNTEAFF.

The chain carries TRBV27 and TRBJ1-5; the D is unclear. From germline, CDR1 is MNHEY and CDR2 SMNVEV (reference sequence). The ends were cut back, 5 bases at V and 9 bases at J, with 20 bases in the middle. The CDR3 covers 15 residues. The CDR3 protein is CASSPTWDYKLPQHF. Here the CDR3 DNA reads TGTGCCAGCAGTCCCACGTGGGATTACAAGCTGCCCCAGCATTTT.

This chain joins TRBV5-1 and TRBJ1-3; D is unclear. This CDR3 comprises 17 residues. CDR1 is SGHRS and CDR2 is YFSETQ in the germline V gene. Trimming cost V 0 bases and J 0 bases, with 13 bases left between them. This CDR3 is CASSLASSGSSGNTIYF. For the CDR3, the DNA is TGCGCCAGCAGCTTGGCGTCTTCAGGAAGCTCTGGAAACACCATATATTTT.

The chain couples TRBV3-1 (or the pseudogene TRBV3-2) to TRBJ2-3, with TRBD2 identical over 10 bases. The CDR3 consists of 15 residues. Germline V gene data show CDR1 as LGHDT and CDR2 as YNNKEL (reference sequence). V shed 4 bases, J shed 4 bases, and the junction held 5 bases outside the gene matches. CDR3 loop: CASSLASGGPDTQYF. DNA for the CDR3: TGTGCCAGCAGCCTAGCTAGCGGGGGCCCAGATACGCAGTATTTT.